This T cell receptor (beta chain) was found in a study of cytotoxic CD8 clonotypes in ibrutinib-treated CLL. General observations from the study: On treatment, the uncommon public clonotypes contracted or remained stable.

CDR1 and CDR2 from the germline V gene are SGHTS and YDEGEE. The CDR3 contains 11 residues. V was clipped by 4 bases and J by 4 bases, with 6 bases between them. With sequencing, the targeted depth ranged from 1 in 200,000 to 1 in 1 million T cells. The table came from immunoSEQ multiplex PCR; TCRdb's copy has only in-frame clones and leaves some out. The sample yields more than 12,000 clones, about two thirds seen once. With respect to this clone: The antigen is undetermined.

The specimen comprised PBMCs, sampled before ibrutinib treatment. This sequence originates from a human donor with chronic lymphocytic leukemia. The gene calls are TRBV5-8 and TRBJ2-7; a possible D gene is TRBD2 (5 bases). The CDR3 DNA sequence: TGTGCCAGCAGCAGGGAGTACGAGCAGTACTTC. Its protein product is CASSREYEQYF.